Given below is one TCR beta chain in context. The PCR made use of 60 Vbeta and 13 Jbeta primers. Measured with immunoSEQ multiplex PCR; TCRdb has only the in-frame clones, and not every one. The repertoire consists of around 190,000 clones, with 87% occurring once and the leading ten covering around 1%. This sample is part of a study of cytomegalovirus exposure and HLA in healthy donors. The V gene's germline CDR1 is MDHEN and CDR2 SYDVKM. The V segment lost 5 bases and the J segment 4 bases; nucleotides outside the gene matches: 6. The CDR3 runs 14 residues. The sequencing input was PBMCs. This sequence originates from a boy between 2 and 10 years old in good health and CMV-seronegative. The chain recombines TRBV28 with TRBJ2-3; the match to TRBD2 covers 7 bases. The CDR3 DNA is TGTGCCAGCAGTCACCACGGGGGGTCAGATACGCAGTATTTT. Amino acids: CASSHHGGSDTQYF.